The sequence of this T cell receptor (beta chain) was determined in a study of shared clonotypes between healthy human individuals. This clone has more than one count but fewer than ten. Libraries were prepared by immunoSEQ multiplex PCR; TCRdb keeps only in-frame clonotypes and omits some of them. Here the sample spans roughly 2.4 million clones, approximately 94% being singletons. Trimming shortened V by 5 bases and J by 11 bases, and 12 bases separated the two germline ends. Germline loops: CDR1 MNHNY, CDR2 SVGAGI (reference sequence). The CDR3 covers 11 residues. The genes are TRBV6-6 and TRBJ1-1; D unclear. This receptor was obtained from a man aged 18 to 35 in good health. Sequencing input: naive CD4+ T cells sorted from blood. Stated subset: CD45RA+ positively selected. The CDR3 nucleotides read TGTGCCAGCAGTCGCCGGGAGGAGGCTTTCTTT. It is translated as CASSRREEAFF.